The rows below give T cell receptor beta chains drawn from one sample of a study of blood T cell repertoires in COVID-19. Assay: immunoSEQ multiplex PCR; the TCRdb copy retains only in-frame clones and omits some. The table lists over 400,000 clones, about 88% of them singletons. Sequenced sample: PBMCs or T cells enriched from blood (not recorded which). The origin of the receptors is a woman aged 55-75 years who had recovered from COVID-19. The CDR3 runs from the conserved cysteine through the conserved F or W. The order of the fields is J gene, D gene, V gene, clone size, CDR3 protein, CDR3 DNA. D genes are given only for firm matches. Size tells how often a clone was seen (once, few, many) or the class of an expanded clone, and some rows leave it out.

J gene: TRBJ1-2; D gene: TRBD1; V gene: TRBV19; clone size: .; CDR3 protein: CASSDTGVYGYTF; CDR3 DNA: TGTGCCAGTAGTGACACAGGGGTCTATGGCTACACCTTC
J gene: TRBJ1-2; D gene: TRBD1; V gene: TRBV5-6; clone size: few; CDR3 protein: CASSGGQGDYGYTF; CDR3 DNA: TGTGCCAGCAGCGGGGGACAGGGGGACTATGGCTACACCTTC
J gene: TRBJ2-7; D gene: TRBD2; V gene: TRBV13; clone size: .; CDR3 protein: CASSPLAGAYEQYF; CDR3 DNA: TGTGCCAGCAGCCCCCTAGCGGGGGCCTACGAGCAGTACTTC
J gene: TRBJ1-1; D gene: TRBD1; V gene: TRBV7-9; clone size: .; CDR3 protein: CASSLADRGLTEAFF; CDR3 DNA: TGTGCCAGCAGCTTAGCCGACAGGGGGCTTACTGAAGCTTTCTTT
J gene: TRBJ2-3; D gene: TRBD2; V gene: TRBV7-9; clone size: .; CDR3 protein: CASSPGGASGGTDTQYF; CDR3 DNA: TGTGCCAGCAGCCCCGGTGGAGCCAGCGGGGGTACAGATACGCAGTATTTT
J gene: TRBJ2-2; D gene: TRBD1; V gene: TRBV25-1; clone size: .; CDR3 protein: CASNGQANTGELFF; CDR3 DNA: TGTGCCAGCAACGGACAGGCGAACACCGGGGAGCTGTTTTTT
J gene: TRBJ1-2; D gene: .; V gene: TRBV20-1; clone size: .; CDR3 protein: CSASLQPNYGYTF; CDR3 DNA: TGCAGTGCTAGTTTACAGCCTAACTATGGCTACACCTTC
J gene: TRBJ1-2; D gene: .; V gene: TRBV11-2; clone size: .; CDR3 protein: CASSVTGIGYGYTF; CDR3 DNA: TGTGCCAGCAGCGTAACGGGTATCGGGTATGGCTACACCTTC
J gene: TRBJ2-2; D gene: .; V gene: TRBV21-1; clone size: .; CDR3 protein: CASTKEGQLFF; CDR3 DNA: TGTGCCAGCACCAAGGAGGGACAGCTGTTTTTT
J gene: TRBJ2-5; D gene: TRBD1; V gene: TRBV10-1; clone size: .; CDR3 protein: CASHIRQGAWETQYF; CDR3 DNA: TGCGCCAGCCATATTCGACAGGGGGCATGGGAGACCCAGTACTTC
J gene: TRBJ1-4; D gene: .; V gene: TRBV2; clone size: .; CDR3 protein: CASSEDGTLAEKLFF; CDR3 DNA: TGTGCCAGCAGTGAAGACGGGACACTTGCTGAAAAACTGTTTTTT
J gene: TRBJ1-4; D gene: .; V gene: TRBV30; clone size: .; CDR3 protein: CAWSKQGGPNEKLFF; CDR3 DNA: TGTGCCTGGAGTAAACAGGGTGGGCCTAATGAAAAACTGTTTTTT
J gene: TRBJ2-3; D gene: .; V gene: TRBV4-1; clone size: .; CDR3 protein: CASSQQSAGTSSSTDTQYF; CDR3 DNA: TGCGCCAGCAGCCAGCAATCCGCGGGGACGAGCTCTAGCACAGATACGCAGTATTTT
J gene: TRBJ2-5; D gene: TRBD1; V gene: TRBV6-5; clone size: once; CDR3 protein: CASSRQGGVETQYF; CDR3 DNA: TGTGCCAGCAGTAGACAGGGGGGGGTGGAGACCCAGTACTTC
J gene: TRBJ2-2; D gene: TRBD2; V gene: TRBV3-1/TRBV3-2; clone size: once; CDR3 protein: CASSLAGGLGTGELFF; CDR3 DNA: TGTGCCAGCAGTCTAGCGGGGGGGCTCGGCACCGGGGAGCTGTTTTTT
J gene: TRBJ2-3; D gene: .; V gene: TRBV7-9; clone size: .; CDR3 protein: CASSLDFPPDTQYF; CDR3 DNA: TGTGCCAGCAGCCTGGACTTTCCCCCAGATACGCAGTATTTT
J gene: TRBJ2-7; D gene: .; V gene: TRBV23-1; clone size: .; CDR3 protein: CASRTGCFYEQYF; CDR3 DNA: TGCGCCAGCAGAACAGGATGCTTCTACGAGCAGTACTTC
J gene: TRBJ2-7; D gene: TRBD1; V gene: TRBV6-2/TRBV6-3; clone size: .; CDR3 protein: CASCRDRGPYEQYF; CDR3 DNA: TGTGCCAGCTGCCGGGACAGGGGCCCCTACGAGCAGTACTTC
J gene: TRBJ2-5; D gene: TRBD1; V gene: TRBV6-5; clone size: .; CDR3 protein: CASSRDREETQYF; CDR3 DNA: TGTGCCAGCAGTCGCGACAGGGAAGAGACCCAGTACTTC
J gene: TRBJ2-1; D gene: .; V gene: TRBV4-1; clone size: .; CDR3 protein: CASSQRQVYNEQFF; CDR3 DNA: TGCGCCAGCAGCCAAAGACAGGTCTACAATGAGCAGTTCTTC
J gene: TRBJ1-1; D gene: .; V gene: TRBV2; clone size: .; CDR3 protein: CASSERRTEGEAFF; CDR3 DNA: TGTGCCAGCAGTGAACGGCGCACAGAAGGTGAAGCTTTCTTT
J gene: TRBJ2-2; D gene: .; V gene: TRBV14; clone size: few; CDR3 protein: CASSRSTGMELFF; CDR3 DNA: TGTGCCAGCAGCCGCTCCACCGGGATGGAGCTGTTTTTT
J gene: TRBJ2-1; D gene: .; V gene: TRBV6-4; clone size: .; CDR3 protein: CASSDPQGYNEQFF; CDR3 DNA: TGTGCCAGCAGTGACCCCCAGGGATACAATGAGCAGTTCTTC
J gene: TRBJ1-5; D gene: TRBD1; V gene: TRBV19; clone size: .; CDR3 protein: CASSMGQGGNQPQHF; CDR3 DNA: TGTGCCAGTAGTATGGGACAGGGGGGGAATCAGCCCCAGCATTTT
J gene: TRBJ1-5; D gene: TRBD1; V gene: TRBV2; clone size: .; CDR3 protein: CASRSDRGNQPQHF; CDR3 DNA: TGTGCCAGCAGATCGGACAGGGGAAATCAGCCCCAGCATTTT
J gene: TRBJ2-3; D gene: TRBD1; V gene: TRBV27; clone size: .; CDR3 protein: CASSRTGGPDTQYF; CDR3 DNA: TGTGCCAGCAGCAGGACAGGGGGCCCAGATACGCAGTATTTT
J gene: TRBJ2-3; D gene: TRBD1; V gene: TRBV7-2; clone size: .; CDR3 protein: CASSLVGQVSTDTQYF; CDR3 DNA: TGTGCCAGCAGCTTAGTGGGACAGGTTAGCACAGATACGCAGTATTTT
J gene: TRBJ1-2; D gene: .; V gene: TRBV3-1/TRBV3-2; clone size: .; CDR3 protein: CASSQERGYTF; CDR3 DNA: TGTGCCAGCAGCCAAGAGAGGGGCTACACCTTC
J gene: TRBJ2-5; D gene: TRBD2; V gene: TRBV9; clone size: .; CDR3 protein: CASSVAPGLGQETQYF; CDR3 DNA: TGTGCCAGCAGCGTAGCCCCGGGACTAGGACAAGAGACCCAGTACTTC
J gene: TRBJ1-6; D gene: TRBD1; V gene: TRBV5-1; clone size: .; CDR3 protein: CASSLAVGTAGSPLHF; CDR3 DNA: TGCGCCAGCAGCTTGGCCGTAGGGACAGCCGGTTCACCCCTCCACTTT
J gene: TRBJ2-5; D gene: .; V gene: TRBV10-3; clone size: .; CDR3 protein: CAIGGARETQYF; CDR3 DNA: TGTGCCATCGGGGGGGCACGAGAGACCCAGTACTTC
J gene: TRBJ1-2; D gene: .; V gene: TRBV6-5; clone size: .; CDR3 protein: CASSLLGTNYGYTF; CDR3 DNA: TGTGCCAGCAGCCTACTAGGGACTAACTATGGCTACACCTTC
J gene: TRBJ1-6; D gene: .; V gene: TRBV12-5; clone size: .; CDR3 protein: CASGLVESPLHF; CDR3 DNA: TGTGCTAGTGGTTTGGTAGAGTCACCCCTCCACTTT
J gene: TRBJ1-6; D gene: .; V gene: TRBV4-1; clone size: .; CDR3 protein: CASSQDPYDQGYSYNSPLHF; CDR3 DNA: TGCGCCAGCAGCCAAGATCCTTACGATCAGGGCTACTCCTATAATTCACCCCTCCACTTT
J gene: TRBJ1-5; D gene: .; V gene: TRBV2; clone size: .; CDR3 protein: CASSESEGSQPQHF; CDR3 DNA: TGTGCCAGCAGTGAATCAGAAGGGAGTCAGCCCCAGCATTTT
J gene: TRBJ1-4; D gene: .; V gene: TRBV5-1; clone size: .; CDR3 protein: CASRNEQGRVFF; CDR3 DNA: TGCGCCAGCAGAAACGAACAGGGTAGGGTGTTTTTT
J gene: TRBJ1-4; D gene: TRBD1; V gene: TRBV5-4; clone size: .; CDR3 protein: CASSTTGQGNEKLFF; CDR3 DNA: TGTGCCAGCAGCACCACGGGACAGGGGAATGAAAAACTGTTTTTT
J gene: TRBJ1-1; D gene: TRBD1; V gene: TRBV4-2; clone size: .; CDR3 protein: CASSQELTGGNTEAFF; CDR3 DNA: TGTGCCAGCAGCCAAGAATTAACAGGGGGGAACACTGAAGCTTTCTTT
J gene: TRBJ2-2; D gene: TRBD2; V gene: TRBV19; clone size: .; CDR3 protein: CASSYLGLAENTGELFF; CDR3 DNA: TGTGCCAGTAGTTATTTGGGACTAGCGGAGAACACCGGGGAGCTGTTTTTT
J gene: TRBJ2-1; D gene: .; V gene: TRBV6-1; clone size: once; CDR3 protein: CASSEVYNNEQFF; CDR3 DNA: TGTGCCAGCAGTGAAGTCTATAACAATGAGCAGTTCTTC
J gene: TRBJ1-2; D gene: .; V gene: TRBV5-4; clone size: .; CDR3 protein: CASSLDGGYGYTF; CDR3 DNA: TGTGCCAGCAGCCTGGACGGAGGCTATGGCTACACCTTC
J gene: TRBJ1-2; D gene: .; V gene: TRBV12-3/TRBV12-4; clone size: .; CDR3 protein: CASTTRGNNGYTF; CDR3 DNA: TGTGCCAGCACTACTCGGGGGAACAATGGCTACACCTTC
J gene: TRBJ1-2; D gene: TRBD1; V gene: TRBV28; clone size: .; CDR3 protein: CASETSQGVGYTF; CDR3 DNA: TGTGCCAGCGAAACTTCGCAGGGGGTTGGCTACACCTTC